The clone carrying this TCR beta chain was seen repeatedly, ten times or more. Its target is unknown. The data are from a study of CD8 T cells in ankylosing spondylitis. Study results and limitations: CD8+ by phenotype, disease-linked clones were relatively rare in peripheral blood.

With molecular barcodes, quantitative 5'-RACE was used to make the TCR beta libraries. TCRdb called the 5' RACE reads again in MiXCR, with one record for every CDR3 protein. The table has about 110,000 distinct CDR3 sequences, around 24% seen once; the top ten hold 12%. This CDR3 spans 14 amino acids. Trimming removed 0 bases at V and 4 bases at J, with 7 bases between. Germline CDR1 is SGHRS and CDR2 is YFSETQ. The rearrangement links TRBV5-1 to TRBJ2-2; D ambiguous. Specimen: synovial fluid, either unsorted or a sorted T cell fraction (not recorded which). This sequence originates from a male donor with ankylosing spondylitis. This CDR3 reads CASSLDPGTGELFF. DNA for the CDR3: TGCGCCAGCAGCTTGGACCCCGGCACCGGGGAGCTGTTTTTT.